A single sample is the source of the 28 T cell receptor beta chains below, sequenced in a study of OX40 agonist ivuxolimab in advanced cancers. Sequencing used immunoSEQ multiplex PCR; TCRdb keeps in-frame clones, though not all of them. The table lists tens of thousands of clones, approximately 85% of them singletons. The input for sequencing was CD4+ or CD8+ T cells sorted from blood, taken in a trial of the OX40 agonist ivuxolimab. All receptors derive from an adult with an advanced solid tumor such as melanoma, head and neck, liver or kidney cancer.

This clone came up a few times. The chain links TRBV1 to TRBJ1-5; TRBD1 was called by the table and not checked on the DNA. TRBV1 is described as a pseudogene. The CDR3 contains 14 residues. CDR3: CTSSLRQAGQPQHF. The CDR3 bases are TGCACCAGCAGCCTTCGACAGGCGGGTCAGCCCCAGCATTTT.

This chain connects TRBV11-3 to TRBJ2-5; D call uncertain. Looked up from germline, CDR1 is SGHNT and CDR2 is YENEEA. This CDR3 region has 16 residues. Between the trimmed V and J ends, which lost 4 bases and 2 bases, there was a span of 17 bases. CDR3 DNA sequence: TGTGCCAGCAGCTCCCTACGGCCATTTTTTCAAGAGACCCAGTACTTC. Translated, it gives CASSSLRPFFQETQYF.

The CDR3 reads CASSRRGTYTEAFF. DNA for the CDR3: TGTGCCAGCAGCCGGCGGGGCACCTACACTGAAGCTTTCTTT. The chain combines TRBV7-9 with TRBJ1-1, with D perhaps matching TRBD1 (5 bases). V lost 5 bases and J lost 3, with 13 bases in between. Germline lookup yields CDR1 SEHNR and CDR2 FQNEAQ (reference sequence). This CDR3 has 14 residues.

This chain connects TRBV9 to TRBJ2-1; D gene uncertain. The CDR3 has 14 residues. Between the trimmed V and J ends, which lost 0 bases and 5 bases, there was a span of 9 bases. The germline V gene encodes CDR1 SGDLS and CDR2 YYNGEE. The CDR3 here is CASSVGIPDNEQFF. DNA for the CDR3: TGTGCCAGCAGCGTAGGGATCCCAGACAATGAGCAGTTCTTC.

The V gene is TRBV27, the J gene TRBJ1-2; D ambiguous. Germline CDR1 reads MNHEY; CDR2 reads SMNVEV (reference sequence). V was pared by 0 bases and J by 3 bases, with 5 bases between. The CDR3 length is 13 residues. This CDR3 is CASSLSPDYGYTF. CDR3 coding DNA: TGTGCCAGCAGTTTATCCCCCGACTATGGCTACACCTTC.

The rearrangement uses TRBV6-6 and TRBJ1-1, with 7 bases lining up with TRBD1. V shed 6 bases and J 11 bases; nucleotides not matched to a gene: 6. Germline V gives CDR1 MNHNY, CDR2 SVGAGI (reference sequence). The length of the CDR3 is 11 residues. The CDR3 sequence: CASSFGQDAFF. As DNA, the CDR3 is TGTGCCAGCAGCTTTGGACAGGACGCTTTCTTT.

This rearrangement joins TRBV2 to TRBJ1-2; 10 positions agree with TRBD1. CDR1 is SNHLY, CDR2 FYNNEI, per germline. The trim removed 5 bases at V and 3 bases at J, leaving 3 bases unmatched. This CDR3 comprises 14 residues. The DNA of the CDR3 is TGTGCCAGCAGTAGCGGGACAGGGGACTATGGCTACACCTTC. Protein: CASSSGTGDYGYTF.

The chain recombines TRBV2 with TRBJ2-7; D is unclear. CDR1 and CDR2 (germline): SNHLY, FYNNEI. The germline V and J ends were trimmed by 5 bases and 7 bases, with 6 bases remaining between them. The CDR3 spans 10 residues. In nucleotides, the CDR3 is TGTGCCAGCAGTTCCTTAGAGCAGTACTTC. Translation: CASSSLEQYF.

J is TRBJ1-5 and V is TRBV28; TRBD1 aligns across 7 bases. The CDR3 is made up of 18 amino acids. Germline values: CDR1 MDHEN, CDR2 SYDVKM. V was clipped by 1 base and J by 2 bases; unmatched bases: 11. The CDR3 DNA reads as TGTGCCAGCAGTTTATCCCAACCCGGGCAGGGGGGCAATCAGCCCCAGCATTTT. It specifies CASSLSQPGQGGNQPQHF.

The gene calls are TRBV28 and TRBJ1-2, with a possible D match to TRBD1 (6 bases). Trimming left V 4 bases short and J 6 bases short, with 9 bases between. CDR3 length equals 12 residues. The V gene's germline CDR1 is MDHEN and CDR2 SYDVKM. CDR3 loop: CASSSQGHGYTF. The CDR3 region has the DNA TGTGCCAGCAGTTCCCAGGGGCATGGCTACACCTTC.

The table lists this clone with a count of one. The V and J genes are TRBV9 and TRBJ2-7, with unresolved D. The CDR3 has 16 residues. V was clipped by 0 bases and J by 0 bases, with 13 bases between them. Germline CDR1 reads SGDLS; CDR2 reads YYNGEE. In DNA form, the CDR3 reads TGTGCCAGCAGCGTAGGAGGAGCTACACCCTCCTACGAGCAGTACTTC. Translation gives CASSVGGATPSYEQYF.

The chain joins TRBV5-4 to TRBJ1-2; 9 bases align to TRBD1. V lost 3 bases, J lost 6 bases, and 6 bases stayed unmatched. The CDR3 loop spans 14 amino acids. Per germline, CDR1 SGHNT and CDR2 YYREEE (reference sequence). The CDR3, as DNA: TGTGCCAGCAGCTGGGACAGGGATCAGCATGGCTACACCTTC. It specifies CASSWDRDQHGYTF.

The chain has TRBV28 and TRBJ2-1; 9 bases map to TRBD2. Germline V gives CDR1 MDHEN, CDR2 SYDVKM. This CDR3 spans 15 amino acids. The V and J ends lost 6 bases and 5 bases, in that order; junction bases with no gene match: 8. The CDR3 protein is CASRVPGLADNEQFF. CDR3 bases: TGTGCCAGCAGAGTACCGGGACTAGCCGACAATGAGCAGTTCTTC.

The rearrangement uses TRBV10-2 and TRBJ1-3, with D perhaps TRBD1 (6 bases). V lost 6 bases, J lost 4 bases, and 13 bases lay in between. The CDR3 is 14 residues long. CDR1 is WSHSY, CDR2 SAAADI, per germline. In nucleotides, the CDR3 is TGCGCCAGCAGCGAGACAGGACGAGGAAACACCATATATTTT. Residues: CASSETGRGNTIYF.

The chain combines TRBV30 with TRBJ1-2; TRBD1 aligns across 7 bases. V shed 3 bases and J 7 bases; nucleotides not matched to a gene: 5. Germline V gene lookup returns CDR1 GTSNPN and CDR2 SVGIG (reference sequence). The CDR3 contains 12 residues. The CDR3 DNA sequence: TGTGCCTGGAGCGAAACAGGGGTTGGCTACACCTTC. This sequence encodes CAWSETGVGYTF. The full variable domain, with the rest looked up from reference TRBV30 and TRBJ1-2, is SQTIHQWPATLVQPVGSPLSLECTVEGTSNPNLYWYRQAAGRGLQLLFYSVGIGQISSEVPQNLSASRPQDRQFILSSKKLLLSDSGFYLCAWSETGVGYTFGSGTRLTVV.

This clone showed up just once. This rearrangement joins TRBV4-3 to TRBJ1-1; 7 nucleotides match TRBD1. This CDR3 comprises 15 residues. Germline CDR1 LGHNA, CDR2 YSLEER. J was trimmed by 7 bases and V by 0 bases; bases with no gene match: 8. CDR3: CASSQERARGIEAFF. CDR3 nucleotide sequence: TGCGCCAGCAGCCAAGAGAGGGCCAGGGGGATTGAAGCTTTCTTT.

The chain couples TRBV7-9 to TRBJ1-4; tentative D call: TRBD1 (6 bases). The V gene's germline CDR1 is SEHNR and CDR2 FQNEAQ (reference sequence). This CDR3 region has 15 residues. Trimming removed 5 bases at V and 7 bases at J, with 17 bases between. DNA of the CDR3: TGTGCCAGCAGCCCCTCGGGGGGCCTGGGTGAAAAACTGTTTTTT. It is translated as CASSPSGGLGEKLFF.

V and J are TRBV7-9 and TRBJ1-1; D call uncertain. CDR1 and CDR2 from the germline V gene are SEHNR and FQNEAQ (reference sequence). This CDR3 is built from 11 residues. The germline V and J ends were trimmed by 4 bases and 4 bases, with 4 bases remaining between them. The CDR3 DNA sequence: TGTGCCAGCAGCTCAAGCACTGAAGCTTTCTTT. Translated: CASSSSTEAFF.

The genes are TRBV5-1 and TRBJ2-1; tentatively, D is TRBD2 (5 bases). Per germline, CDR1 SGHRS and CDR2 YFSETQ. V was shortened by 2 bases and J by 9 bases, with 6 bases between the two germline ends. The CDR3 extends over 11 amino acids. CDR3 protein: CASSFEGEQFF. The CDR3 DNA reads as TGCGCCAGCAGCTTCGAGGGTGAGCAGTTCTTC. Looking up the rest from reference TRBV5-1 and TRBJ2-1 gives the full variable domain: KAGVTQTPRYLIKTRGQQVTLSCSPISGHRSVSWYQQTPGQGLQFLFEYFSETQRNKGNFPGRFSGRQFSNSRSEMNVSTLELGDSALYLCASSFEGEQFFGPGTRLTVL.

This sequence joins TRBV5-1 and TRBJ1-1; D is ambiguous. Germline V lookup: CDR1 SGHRS, CDR2 YFSETQ. The CDR3 covers 14 residues. With 4 bases removed from V and 1 base from J, the gap between germline ends came to 11 bases. The chain's CDR3 is CASSVRPWNTEAFF. For the CDR3, the DNA is TGCGCCAGCAGCGTACGGCCATGGAACACTGAAGCTTTCTTT.

The gene calls are TRBV7-8 and TRBJ2-1; 7 positions match TRBD1. The V gene end was trimmed by 1 base and the J gene end by 7 bases; junction bases not matched to a gene: 10. Germline V gene lookup returns CDR1 SGHVS and CDR2 FQNEAQ. The CDR3 consists of 16 residues. DNA of the CDR3: TGTGCCAGCAGCTTAGGAGCCGGATCCAGGGGGAATGAGCAGTTCTTC. Protein sequence: CASSLGAGSRGNEQFF. Full variable domain (missing parts from reference TRBV7-8 and TRBJ2-1): GAGVSQSPRYKVAKRGQDVALRCDPISGHVSLFWYQQALGQGPEFLTYFQNEAQLDKSGLPSDRFFAERPEGSVSTLKIQRTQQEDSAVYLCASSLGAGSRGNEQFFGPGTRLTVL.

This clone is medium-sized within its sample. This chain links TRBV30 with TRBJ1-6; TRBD1 is a possible D gene (6 bases). The CDR3 sequence is 14 residues long. V lost 2 bases, J lost 10 bases, and 15 bases lay in between. Germline lookup yields CDR1 GTSNPN and CDR2 SVGIG (reference sequence). For the CDR3, the DNA is TGTGCCTGGAGTCTGGCAGGAGGGGGATCACCCCTCCACTTT. Its protein is CAWSLAGGGSPLHF.

To note about this clone: The identical CDR3 is also encoded by other nucleotide sequences in the sample. The V and J genes are TRBV2 and TRBJ1-6; 8 bases are a match to TRBD1. The CDR3 has 15 amino acids. The V segment lost 2 bases and the J segment 10 bases; nucleotides outside the gene matches: 7. Per germline, CDR1 SNHLY and CDR2 FYNNEI. The CDR3 nucleotides read TGTGCCAGCAGTGAACAGGGGGCGCGGGACTCACCCCTCCACTTT. Protein sequence: CASSEQGARDSPLHF.

The chain joins TRBV7-9 to TRBJ2-7; D perhaps matches TRBD1 (6 bases). The V gene lost 2 bases and the J gene lost 4 bases, with 12 bases spanning the gap. Germline-derived CDR1 and CDR2 are SEHNR and FQNEAQ (reference sequence). CDR3 size: 14 residues. Written as DNA, the CDR3 is TGTGCCAGCAGCTTAAGTACAGGGTTTTACGAGCAGTACTTC. Its protein is CASSLSTGFYEQYF.

The chain couples TRBV5-5 to TRBJ2-7; D unclear. CDR1 and CDR2 from the germline V gene are SGHKS and YYEKEE (reference sequence). With 3 bases removed from V and 0 bases from J, the gap between germline ends came to 13 bases. The CDR3 spans 15 residues. The chain's CDR3 is CASSSTFTSSYEQYF. The CDR3 DNA follows: TGTGCCAGCAGCTCGACATTCACAAGCTCCTACGAGCAGTACTTC.

The chain couples TRBV28 to TRBJ1-1; D uncertain. The CDR3 consists of 13 residues. V was trimmed by 5 bases and J by 1 base, leaving 8 bases between them. Per the germline V gene, CDR1 is MDHEN and CDR2 is SYDVKM. CDR3 protein: CASSPLGNTEAFF. CDR3 nucleotide sequence: TGTGCCAGCAGTCCTTTGGGGAACACTGAAGCTTTCTTT.

This chain uses TRBV30 with TRBJ1-2; D is possibly TRBD1 (5 bases). This CDR3 region has 13 residues. The V end lost 4 bases, the J end lost 2 bases, and 11 bases lay between the germline ends. Germline V lookup: CDR1 GTSNPN, CDR2 SVGIG (reference sequence). The CDR3 sequence is CAWISRQNYGYTF. The CDR3 DNA reads as TGTGCCTGGATAAGTAGACAGAACTATGGCTACACCTTC.

CDR3 coding DNA: TGTGCCAGCAGTTTACTCCTAGCGGGAGGGCTTTCCTACAATGAGCAGTTCTTC. Residues: CASSLLLAGGLSYNEQFF. The chain uses TRBV28 and TRBJ2-1; 12 positions match TRBD2. In germline, CDR1 is MDHEN, CDR2 SYDVKM. The J segment lost 1 base and the V segment lost 2 bases, leaving 6 bases of the junction unmatched. The CDR3 spans 18 residues.